Listed below are T cell receptor beta chains from one sample, sequenced in a study of Graves' ophthalmopathy and Graves' hyperthyroidism. Each CDR3 protein is one row after TCRdb ran MiXCR on the multiplex PCR reads. This table holds about 16,000 distinct CDR3 sequences, about 46% found once. The sample consisted of peripheral blood. These receptors all come from a middle-aged woman with stable Graves' hyperthyroidism. Each CDR3 is given without its conserved first and last residue.

J: TRBJ2-1
V: TRBV28
CDR3: ASSGGYNEQF

J: TRBJ2-1
V: TRBV2
CDR3: ASSPFELKGYNEQF

J: TRBJ2-2
V: TRBV19
CDR3: ASSIGTSGELF

J: TRBJ1-5
V: TRBV10-3
CDR3: AISARGGNQSQH

J: TRBJ1-5
V: TRBV15
CDR3: ATSINSNQPQH

J: TRBJ2-3
V: TRBV27
CDR3: ASAYRVDTQY

J: TRBJ2-1
V: TRBV7-3
CDR3: ASSLSGGRYNEQF

J: TRBJ1-1
V: TRBV20-1
CDR3: SARKGTGVRRNTEAF

J: TRBJ2-5
V: TRBV10-2
CDR3: ASSTSSVTQY

J: TRBJ1-6
V: TRBV6-5
CDR3: ATSPDRGYSPLH

J: TRBJ2-2
V: TRBV7-1
CDR3: ASSSGTGAGELF

J: TRBJ2-5
V: TRBV19
CDR3: ASSRGLAGVGTQY

J: TRBJ2-3
V: TRBV28
CDR3: ASSYGTSGGDTQY

J: TRBJ1-6
V: TRBV10-1
CDR3: ASTLGGGGPYNSPLH

J: TRBJ2-1
V: TRBV6-5
CDR3: ASSLWFQGNEQF

J: TRBJ2-1
V: TRBV7-9
CDR3: ASSPARDSFNNEQF

J: TRBJ2-5
V: TRBV10-3
CDR3: AISEFVTSETQY

J: TRBJ2-3
V: TRBV10-1
CDR3: ASSGSSTDTQY

J: TRBJ1-6
V: TRBV5-6
CDR3: ASRITGERSPLH

J: TRBJ1-1
V: TRBV2
CDR3: ARGRENTEAF

J: TRBJ1-1
V: TRBV7-8
CDR3: ASSLLRYTEAF

J: TRBJ2-7
V: TRBV19
CDR3: ASKGPTYEQY

J: TRBJ1-3
V: TRBV10-3
CDR3: AISPGQGNTIY

J: TRBJ2-3
V: TRBV20-1
CDR3: SARDPRAMTQY

J: TRBJ2-3
V: TRBV5-1
CDR3: ASSLEGISTDTQY

J: TRBJ2-6
V: TRBV6-6
CDR3: ATTGGSGANVLT

J: TRBJ2-1
V: TRBV6-1
CDR3: ASSEFWGFVQF

J: TRBJ2-7
V: TRBV20-1
CDR3: SAGGDRRAGDEQY

J: TRBJ1-2
V: TRBV5-4
CDR3: ASSQDRTRSAYGYT

J: TRBJ2-1
V: TRBV7-3
CDR3: ASSSTGPRGYNEQF

J: TRBJ2-1
V: TRBV12-3/TRBV12-4
CDR3: ASSISRETLYNEQF

J: TRBJ2-2
V: TRBV6-6
CDR3: ASSIGGTGELF

J: TRBJ1-1
V: TRBV5-6
CDR3: ASSLGGRTEAF

J: TRBJ2-2
V: TRBV11-1
CDR3: ASLSPGQGRDPTGELF

J: TRBJ1-2
V: TRBV7-3
CDR3: ASSSNAGTAYGYT

J: TRBJ2-7
V: TRBV2
CDR3: ASSRTGGKYEQY

J: TRBJ2-1
V: TRBV19
CDR3: ASKRTSGGNEQF

J: TRBJ2-6
V: TRBV11-1
CDR3: ASSRDTYEANVLT

J: TRBJ2-5
V: TRBV5-1
CDR3: ASSATGAQETQY

J: TRBJ2-1
V: TRBV4-3
CDR3: ASSGAGRGNEQF

J: TRBJ2-5
V: TRBV2
CDR3: ASRYQETQY

J: TRBJ1-2
V: TRBV6-1
CDR3: ASSWDGQGGYT

J: TRBJ2-7
V: TRBV20-1
CDR3: SATTSYEQY

J: TRBJ1-1
V: TRBV24-1
CDR3: ATSYDAEAF

J: TRBJ1-2
V: TRBV7-2
CDR3: ASNTQIYT

J: TRBJ1-6
V: TRBV25-1
CDR3: ASSDWDNFSPLH